This T cell receptor (beta chain) was recovered during a study of cytomegalovirus exposure and HLA in healthy donors. With respect to this clone: What it binds is unknown.

Study-wide results and limits: Data from an earlier analysis indicated that most TCR beta V segments were productive either about 90% or about 30% of the time.

It was with 60 Vbeta and 13 Jbeta primers that the PCR ran. Generated by immunoSEQ multiplex PCR, the TCRdb table keeps only in-frame clones and is missing some. The table includes some 100,000 clones, about 80% detected once. This CDR3 has 16 amino acids. The germline CDR1 and CDR2 sequences are ENHRY and SYGVKD. After removal of 5 bases from V and 0 bases from J, the junction contained 7 bases not matched to a gene. This TCR derives from a man in his forties or fifties in good health and CMV-seropositive. The specimen was PBMCs. The V call is TRBV10-3, the J call TRBJ2-1, with 7 bases that match TRBD2. Written as DNA, the CDR3 is TGTGCCATCAGTCTCAGGAGCGGGGACTCCTACAATGAGCAGTTCTTC. This translates into CAISLRSGDSYNEQFF.